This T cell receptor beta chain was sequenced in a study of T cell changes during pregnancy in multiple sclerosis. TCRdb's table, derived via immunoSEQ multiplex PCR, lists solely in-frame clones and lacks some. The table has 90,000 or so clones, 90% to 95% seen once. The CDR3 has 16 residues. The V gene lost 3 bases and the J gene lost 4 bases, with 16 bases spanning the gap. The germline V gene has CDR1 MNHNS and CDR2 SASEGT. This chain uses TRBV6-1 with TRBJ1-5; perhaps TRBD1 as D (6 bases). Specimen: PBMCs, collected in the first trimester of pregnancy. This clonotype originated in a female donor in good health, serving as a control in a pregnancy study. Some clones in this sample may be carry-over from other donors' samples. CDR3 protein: CASSEIGGAKNQPQHF. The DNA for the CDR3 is TGTGCCAGCAGTGAGATTGGGGGGGCTAAGAATCAGCCCCAGCATTTT.